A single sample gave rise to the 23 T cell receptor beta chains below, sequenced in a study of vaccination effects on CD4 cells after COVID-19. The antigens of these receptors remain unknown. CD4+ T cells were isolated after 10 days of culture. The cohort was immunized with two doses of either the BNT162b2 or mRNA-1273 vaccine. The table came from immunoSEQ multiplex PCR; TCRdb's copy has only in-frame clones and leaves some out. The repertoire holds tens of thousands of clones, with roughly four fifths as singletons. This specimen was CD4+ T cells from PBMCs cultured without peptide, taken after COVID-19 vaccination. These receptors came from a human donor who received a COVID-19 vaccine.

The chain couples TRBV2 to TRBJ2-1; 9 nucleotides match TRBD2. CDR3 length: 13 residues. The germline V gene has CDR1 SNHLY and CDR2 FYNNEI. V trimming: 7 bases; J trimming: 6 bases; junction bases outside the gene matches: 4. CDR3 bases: TGTGCCAGCACCCTAGCGGGGTTCAATGAGCAGTTCTTC. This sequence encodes CASTLAGFNEQFF.

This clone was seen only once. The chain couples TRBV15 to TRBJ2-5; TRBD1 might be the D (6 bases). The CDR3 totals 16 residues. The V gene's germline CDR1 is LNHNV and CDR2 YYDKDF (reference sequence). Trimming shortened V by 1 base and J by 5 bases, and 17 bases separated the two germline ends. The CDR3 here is CATSRAPSDRRETQYF. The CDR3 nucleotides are TGTGCCACCAGCAGAGCCCCCTCCGACAGGCGGGAGACCCAGTACTTC.

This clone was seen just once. CDR3 sequence (DNA): TGTGCCAGCTCACCTACAGGGTTAAGAAATCAGCCCCAGCATTTT. This encodes CASSPTGLRNQPQHF. The gene calls are TRBV18 and TRBJ1-5, with D perhaps matching TRBD1 (6 bases). The CDR3 runs to 15 residues. V was cut by 3 bases and J by 4 bases, with 13 bases left in between. Germline V gives CDR1 KGHSH, CDR2 LQKENI.

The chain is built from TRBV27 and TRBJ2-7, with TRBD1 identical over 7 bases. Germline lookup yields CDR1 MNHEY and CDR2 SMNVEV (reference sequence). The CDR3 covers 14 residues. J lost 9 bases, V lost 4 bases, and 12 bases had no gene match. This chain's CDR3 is CASSSYSGGTRQYV. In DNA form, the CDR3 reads TGTGCCAGCAGTTCCTACTCAGGGGGAACCCGGCAGTACGTC.

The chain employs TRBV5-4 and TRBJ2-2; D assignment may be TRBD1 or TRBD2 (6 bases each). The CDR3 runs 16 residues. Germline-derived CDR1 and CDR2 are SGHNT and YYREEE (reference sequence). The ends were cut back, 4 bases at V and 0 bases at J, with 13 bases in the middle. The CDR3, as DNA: TGTGCCAGCAGCCTCGGGGGCAGGGCGAACACCGGGGAGCTGTTTTTT. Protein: CASSLGGRANTGELFF.

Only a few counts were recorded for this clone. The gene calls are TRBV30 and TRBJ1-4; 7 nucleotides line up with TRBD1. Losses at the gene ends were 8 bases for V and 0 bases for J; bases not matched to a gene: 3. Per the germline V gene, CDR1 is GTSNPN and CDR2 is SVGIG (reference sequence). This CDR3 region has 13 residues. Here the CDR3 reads CAGTGATNEKLFF. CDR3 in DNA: TGTGCCGGAACAGGGGCAACTAATGAAAAACTGTTTTTT.

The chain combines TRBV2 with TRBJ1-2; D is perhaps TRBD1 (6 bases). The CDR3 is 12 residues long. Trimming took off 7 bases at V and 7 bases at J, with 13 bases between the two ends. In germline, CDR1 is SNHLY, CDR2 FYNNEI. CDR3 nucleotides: TGTGCCAGCAATGTGGGGGCTGTTGGCTACACCTTC. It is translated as CASNVGAVGYTF.

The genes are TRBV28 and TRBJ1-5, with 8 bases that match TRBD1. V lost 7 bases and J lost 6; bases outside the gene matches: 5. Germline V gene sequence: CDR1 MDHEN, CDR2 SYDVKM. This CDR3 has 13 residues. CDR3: CASKRTGTQPQHF. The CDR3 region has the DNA TGTGCCAGCAAGAGGACAGGGACTCAGCCCCAGCATTTT.

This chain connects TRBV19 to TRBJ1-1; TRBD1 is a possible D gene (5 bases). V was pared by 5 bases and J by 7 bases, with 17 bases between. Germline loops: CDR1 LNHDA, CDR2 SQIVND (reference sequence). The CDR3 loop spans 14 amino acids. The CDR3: CASSDDRSRGEAFF. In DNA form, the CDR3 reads TGTGCCAGTAGTGACGACAGATCGAGGGGTGAAGCTTTCTTT.

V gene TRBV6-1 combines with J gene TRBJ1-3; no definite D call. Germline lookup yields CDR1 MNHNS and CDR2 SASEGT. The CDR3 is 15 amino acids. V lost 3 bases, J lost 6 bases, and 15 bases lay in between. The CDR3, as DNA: TGTGCCAGCAGTGACAGGCCGACCGAACTAAACACCATATATTTT. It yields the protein CASSDRPTELNTIYF.

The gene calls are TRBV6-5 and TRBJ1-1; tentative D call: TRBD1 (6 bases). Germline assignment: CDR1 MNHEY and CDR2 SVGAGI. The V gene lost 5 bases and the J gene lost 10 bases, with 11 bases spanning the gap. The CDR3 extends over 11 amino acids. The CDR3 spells CASSNRVGAFF. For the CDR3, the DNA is TGTGCCAGCAGTAACAGGGTTGGAGCTTTCTTT.

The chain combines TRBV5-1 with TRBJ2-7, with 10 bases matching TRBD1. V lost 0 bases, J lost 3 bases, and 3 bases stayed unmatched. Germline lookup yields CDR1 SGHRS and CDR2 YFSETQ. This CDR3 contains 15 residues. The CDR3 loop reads CASSLGQGAIYEQYV. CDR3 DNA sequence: TGCGCCAGCAGCTTGGGACAGGGGGCGATCTACGAGCAGTACGTC.

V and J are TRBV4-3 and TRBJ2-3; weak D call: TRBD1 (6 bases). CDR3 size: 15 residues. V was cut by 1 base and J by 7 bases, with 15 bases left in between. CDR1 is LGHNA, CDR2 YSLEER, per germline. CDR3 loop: CASSQGGPSTNTQYF. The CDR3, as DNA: TGCGCCAGCAGCCAAGGGGGGCCCTCTACGAATACGCAGTATTTT.

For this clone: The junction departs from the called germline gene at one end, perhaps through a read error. CDR3 nucleotides: TGTGCCAGTAGCATAGACAGGGCGTTTCGGGAGACCCAGTACTTC. Translation gives CASSIDRAFRETQYF. V usage is TRBV19 and J usage is TRBJ2-5; 7 nucleotides align to TRBD1. CDR1 and CDR2 from the germline V gene are LNHDA and SQIVND (reference sequence). This CDR3 has 15 residues.

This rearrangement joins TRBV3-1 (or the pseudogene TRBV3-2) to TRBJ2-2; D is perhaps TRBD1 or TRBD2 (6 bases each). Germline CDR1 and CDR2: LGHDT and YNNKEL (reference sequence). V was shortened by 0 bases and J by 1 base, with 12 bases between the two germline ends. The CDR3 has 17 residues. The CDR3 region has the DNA TGTGCCAGCAGCCAAGAAGGGGGGCGAGTGAACACCGGGGAGCTGTTTTTT. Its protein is CASSQEGGRVNTGELFF.

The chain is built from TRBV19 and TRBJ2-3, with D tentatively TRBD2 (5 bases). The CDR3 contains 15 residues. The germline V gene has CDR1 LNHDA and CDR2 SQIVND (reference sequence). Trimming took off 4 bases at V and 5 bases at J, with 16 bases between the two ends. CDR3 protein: CASSTPSGLGDTQYF. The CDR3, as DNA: TGTGCCAGTAGTACCCCCAGCGGCCTGGGAGATACGCAGTATTTT. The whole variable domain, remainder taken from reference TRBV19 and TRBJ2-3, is DGGITQSPKYLFRKEGQNVTLSCEQNLNHDAMYWYRQDPGQGLRLIYYSQIVNDFQKGDIAEGYSVSREKKESFPLTVTSAQKNPTAFYLCASSTPSGLGDTQYFGPGTRLTVL.

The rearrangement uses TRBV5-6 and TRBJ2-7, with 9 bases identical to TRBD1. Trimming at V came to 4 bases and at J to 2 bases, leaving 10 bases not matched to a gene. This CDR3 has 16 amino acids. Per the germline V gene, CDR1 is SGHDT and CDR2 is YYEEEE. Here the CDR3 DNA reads TGTGCCAGCAGCGCGCTGGACCGGGACAGGGCCTACGAGCAGTACGTC. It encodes CASSALDRDRAYEQYV.

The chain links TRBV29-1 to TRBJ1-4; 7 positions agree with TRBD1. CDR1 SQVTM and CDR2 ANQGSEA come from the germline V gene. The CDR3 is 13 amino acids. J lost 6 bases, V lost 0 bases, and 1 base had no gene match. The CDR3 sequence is CSVEDRGDEKLFF. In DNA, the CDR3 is TGCAGCGTTGAAGACAGGGGGGATGAAAAACTGTTTTTT.

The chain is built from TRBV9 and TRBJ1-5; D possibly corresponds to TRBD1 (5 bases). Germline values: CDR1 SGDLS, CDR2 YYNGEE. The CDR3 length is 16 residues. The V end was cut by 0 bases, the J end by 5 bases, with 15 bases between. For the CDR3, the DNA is TGTGCCAGCAGCGTAGCAACAAGCGACAGAGATCAGCCCCAGCATTTT. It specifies CASSVATSDRDQPQHF.

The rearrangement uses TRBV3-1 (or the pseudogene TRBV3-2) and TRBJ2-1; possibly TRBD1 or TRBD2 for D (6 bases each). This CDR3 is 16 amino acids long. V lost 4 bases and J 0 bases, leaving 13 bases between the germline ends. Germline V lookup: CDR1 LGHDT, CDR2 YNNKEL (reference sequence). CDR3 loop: CASSPSGGPSYNEQFF. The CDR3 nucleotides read TGTGCCAGCAGCCCCTCCGGGGGCCCCTCCTACAATGAGCAGTTCTTC.

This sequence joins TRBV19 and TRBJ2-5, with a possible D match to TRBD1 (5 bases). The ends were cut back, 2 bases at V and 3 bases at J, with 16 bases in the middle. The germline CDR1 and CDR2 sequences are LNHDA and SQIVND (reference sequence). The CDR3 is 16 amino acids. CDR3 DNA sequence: TGTGCCAGTAGTATACCTACAAGGGGTTCGAAAGAGACCCAGTACTTC. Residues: CASSIPTRGSKETQYF. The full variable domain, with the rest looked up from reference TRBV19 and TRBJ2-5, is DGGITQSPKYLFRKEGQNVTLSCEQNLNHDAMYWYRQDPGQGLRLIYYSQIVNDFQKGDIAEGYSVSREKKESFPLTVTSAQKNPTAFYLCASSIPTRGSKETQYFGPGTRLLVL.

The CDR3 protein is CASSYTVGGELFF. In DNA form, the CDR3 reads TGTGCCAGCAGTTACACGGTTGGCGGGGAGCTGTTTTTT. The chain joins TRBV6-6 to TRBJ2-2, with D unclear. CDR1 and CDR2 (germline): MNHNY, SVGAGI (reference sequence). Trimming removed 2 bases at V and 7 bases at J, with 8 bases between. This CDR3 region has 13 residues.

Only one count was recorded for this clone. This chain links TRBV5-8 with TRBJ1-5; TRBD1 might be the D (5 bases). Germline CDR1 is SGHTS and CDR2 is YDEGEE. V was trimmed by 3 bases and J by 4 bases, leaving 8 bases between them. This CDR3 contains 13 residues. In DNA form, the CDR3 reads TGTGCCAGCAGCTGGGGCGGGAATCAGCCCCAGCATTTT. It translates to CASSWGGNQPQHF.